Listed below are T cell receptor beta chains from one sample, sequenced in a study of blood T cell repertoires in COVID-19. Assay: immunoSEQ multiplex PCR; the TCRdb copy retains only in-frame clones and omits some. The sample holds 85,000 or so clones, around 86% seen once. The sample was peripheral blood. Receptors were obtained from a man aged 45-65 years with active or convalescent COVID-19. Both conserved end residues are part of each CDR3. D genes are given only for firm matches. Not all rows give a size; the values are once, few, many and, for expanded clones, a class.

TRBV28	TRBJ1-1	.	.	CASSYSRQPNTEAFF	TGTGCCAGCAGTTACTCCCGACAGCCGAACACTGAAGCTTTCTTT
TRBV5-1	TRBJ2-5	.	.	CASSSGTGFQETQYF	TGCGCCAGCAGCTCGGGTACAGGGTTTCAAGAGACCCAGTACTTC
TRBV6-5	TRBJ2-7	.	.	CASGGAVYEQYF	TGTGCCAGCGGGGGGGCGGTATACGAGCAGTACTTC
TRBV7-8	TRBJ2-5	TRBD1	few	CASSRDRGQETQYF	TGTGCCAGCAGCCGGGACAGGGGCCAAGAGACCCAGTACTTC
TRBV9	TRBJ1-3	.	.	CASSVDWGNTIYF	TGTGCCAGCAGCGTAGACTGGGGAAACACCATATATTTT
TRBV9	TRBJ2-2	.	.	CASSWSYTGELFF	TGTGCCAGCAGTTGGAGTTACACCGGGGAGCTGTTTTTT
TRBV18	TRBJ2-3	.	.	CASSPREATDTQYF	TGTGCCAGCTCACCAAGGGAGGCCACAGATACGCAGTATTTT
TRBV7-2	TRBJ2-3	TRBD2	.	CASSLLHSVAGGDTQYF	TGTGCCAGCAGCTTATTACATTCGGTAGCGGGAGGAGATACGCAGTATTTT
TRBV7-2	TRBJ2-7	TRBD2	.	CASSTRASGRAYEQYF	TGTGCCAGCAGCACCCGGGCTAGCGGGAGGGCCTACGAGCAGTACTTC
TRBV19	TRBJ1-3	.	.	CASSVTETGNTIYF	TGTGCCAGTAGTGTGACAGAAACTGGAAACACCATATATTTT
TRBV30	TRBJ1-4	TRBD1	once	CAWSAWDSEKLFF	TGTGCCTGGAGTGCTTGGGACAGTGAAAAACTGTTTTTT
TRBV19	TRBJ2-1	TRBD2	.	CASTGGSYNEQFF	TGTGCCAGTACGGGGGGCTCCTACAATGAGCAGTTCTTC
TRBV18	TRBJ1-5	.	.	CASSRADNQPQHF	TGTGCCAGCTCACGCGCCGACAATCAGCCCCAGCATTTT
TRBV28	TRBJ1-2	.	.	CASRSGGMTTNYGYTF	TGTGCCAGCAGGTCTGGGGGGATGACTACTAACTATGGCTACACCTTC
TRBV5-6	TRBJ2-5	TRBD2	.	CASSAAGTSALETQYF	TGTGCCAGCAGCGCTGCCGGGACTAGCGCTTTAGAGACCCAGTACTTC
TRBV6-1	TRBJ1-2	.	few	CASSEIQGNYGYTF	TGTGCCAGCAGTGAAATTCAGGGGAACTATGGCTACACCTTC
TRBV4-3	TRBJ1-1	.	few	CASSQDRGYEAFF	TGCGCCAGCAGCCAAGATAGGGGTTACGAAGCTTTCTTT